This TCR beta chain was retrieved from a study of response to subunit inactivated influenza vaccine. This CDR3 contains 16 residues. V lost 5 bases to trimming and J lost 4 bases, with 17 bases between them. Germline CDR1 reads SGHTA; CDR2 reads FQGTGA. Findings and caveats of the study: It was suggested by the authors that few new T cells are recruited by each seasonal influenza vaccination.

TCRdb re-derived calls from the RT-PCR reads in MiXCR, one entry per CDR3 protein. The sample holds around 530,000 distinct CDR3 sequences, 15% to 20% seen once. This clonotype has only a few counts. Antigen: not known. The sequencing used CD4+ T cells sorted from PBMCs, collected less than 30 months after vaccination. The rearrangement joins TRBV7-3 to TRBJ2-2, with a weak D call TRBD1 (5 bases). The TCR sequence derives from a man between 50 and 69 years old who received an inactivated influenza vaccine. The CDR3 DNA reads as TGTGCCAGCAGCCCCTCTAGGGGCGCCGCCACCGGGGAGCTGTTTTTT. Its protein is CASSPSRGAATGELFF.